Listed below are T cell receptor beta chains from one sample, sequenced in a study of OX40 agonist ivuxolimab in advanced cancers. The method was immunoSEQ multiplex PCR; TCRdb's version includes in-frame clones alone and lacks a portion of them. The repertoire holds around 81,000 clones, with 70% to 90% as singletons. The sample in question was CD4+ or CD8+ T cells sorted from blood, obtained in a trial of the OX40 agonist ivuxolimab. Receptor source: an adult with an advanced solid tumor such as melanoma, head and neck, liver or kidney cancer. CDR3s leave out the opening cysteine and the closing phenylalanine or tryptophan.

CDR3 | V
ASSSPGQGVYEQY | TRBV7-9
ASSSSGQGPDEQY | TRBV5-1
ASSPGTGMNTEAF | TRBV18
ASSLKGRPNTGELF | TRBV27
ACGGNSYNEQF | TRBV6-5
ASTSAGGYT | TRBV28
ASSQDLRAVLKNEKLF | TRBV4-3
ASSDLAGGETQY | TRBV7-6
ASSLARESPLH | TRBV7-2
ASRSSGRAYNEQF | TRBV6-5
ASSLGRGDTEAF | TRBV2
ASSLRGGGYNEKLF | TRBV28
ASSKGPGYNQPQH | TRBV7-2
ASSYSSGIYEQY | TRBV6-5
ASSVGAILWGTEAF | TRBV28
ASSLLTGGTYEQY | TRBV5-1
ASSLGVGQINTEAF | TRBV11-2
ASSPGEGAPQPQH | TRBV5-4